One and the same sample provided the 14 T cell receptor beta chains below, sequenced in a study of blood T cell repertoires in COVID-19. The method was immunoSEQ multiplex PCR; TCRdb's version includes in-frame clones alone and lacks a portion of them. Of about 160,000 clones listed, around 84% were seen once; the top ten hold under 2.5%. Sequences were obtained from peripheral blood. The source of these receptors is a man in his 70s with acute or convalescent COVID-19.

This clone appeared once. CDR3 coding DNA: TGTGCCAGCTCAACCCAGGGTAACTACGAGCAGTACTTC. This encodes CASSTQGNYEQYF. This rearrangement joins TRBV18 to TRBJ2-7; possible D gene TRBD1, 5 bases. V was clipped by 5 bases and J by 3 bases, with 11 bases between them. Germline CDR1 and CDR2: KGHSH and LQKENI. This CDR3 contains 13 residues.

The chain employs TRBV5-4 and TRBJ1-4, with a weak D call TRBD1 (6 bases). Germline loops: CDR1 SGHNT, CDR2 YYREEE (reference sequence). V was pared by 0 bases and J by 3 bases, with 12 bases between. The CDR3 has 16 amino acids. CDR3 DNA sequence: TGTGCCAGCAGCTTGGGCCCCAGGGGTGCTAATGAAAAACTGTTTTTT. Protein sequence: CASSLGPRGANEKLFF.

V is TRBV5-1 and J is TRBJ2-5; TRBD2 matches at 9 bases. The CDR3 is 17 residues long. Looked up from germline, CDR1 is SGHRS and CDR2 is YFSETQ. V shed 4 bases, J shed 3 bases, and the junction held 13 bases outside the gene matches. CDR3 DNA sequence: TGCGCCAGCAGCCCAGGTGACTTGCGGGGGGGAGAAGAGACCCAGTACTTC. Translating it yields CASSPGDLRGGEETQYF.

This chain links TRBV6-5 with TRBJ1-1; TRBD1 agrees at 7 bases. CDR1 MNHEY and CDR2 SVGAGI come from the germline V gene. This CDR3 comprises 14 residues. The J segment lost 5 bases and the V segment lost 5 bases, leaving 8 bases of the junction unmatched. The CDR3 sequence is CASSTGTALTEAFF. As DNA, the CDR3 is TGTGCCAGCAGTACGGGGACAGCCCTAACTGAAGCTTTCTTT.

V usage is TRBV30 and J usage is TRBJ1-6; D perhaps matches TRBD1 (6 bases). Trimming left V 6 bases short and J 7 bases short, with 10 bases between. Germline lookup yields CDR1 GTSNPN and CDR2 SVGIG (reference sequence). The CDR3 is 12 residues long. The CDR3 DNA follows: TGTGCCTGTCGTACAGGGAATTCACCCCTCCACTTT. This sequence encodes CACRTGNSPLHF.

This chain links TRBV2 with TRBJ1-5; D not resolved. V was shortened by 3 bases and J by 2 bases, with 5 bases between the two germline ends. The germline gives CDR1 SNHLY, CDR2 FYNNEI. The CDR3 totals 13 residues. CDR3: CASSDQGNQPQHF. CDR3 nucleotides: TGTGCCAGCAGTGACCAGGGCAATCAGCCCCAGCATTTT. The variable domain in full, with the rest retrieved from reference TRBV2 and TRBJ1-5, is EPEVTQTPSHQVTQMGQEVILRCVPISNHLYFYWYRQILGQKVEFLVSFYNNEISEKSEIFDDQFSVERPDGSNFTLKIRSTKLEDSAMYFCASSDQGNQPQHFGDGTRLSIL.

J is TRBJ2-5 and V is TRBV5-1, with no clear D. The ends were cut back, 3 bases at V and 5 bases at J, with 8 bases in the middle. Germline CDR1 and CDR2: SGHRS and YFSETQ. The CDR3 sequence is 12 residues long. CDR3 region: CASSSQWETQYF. CDR3 DNA sequence: TGCGCCAGCAGCTCCCAGTGGGAGACCCAGTACTTC.

The chain uses TRBV29-1 and TRBJ1-2, with D possibly matching TRBD1 (5 bases). CDR3 length equals 16 residues. CDR1 is SQVTM, CDR2 ANQGSEA, per germline. V shed 6 bases and J shed 3 bases, with 23 bases lying between them. CDR3 region: CSVARQSQVYDYGYTF. CDR3 nucleotides: TGCAGCGTGGCTAGACAGAGCCAGGTTTATGACTATGGCTACACCTTC.

The V gene is TRBV28, the J gene TRBJ1-4, with D perhaps TRBD1 (6 bases). The CDR3 consists of 14 residues. Deletions cut 4 bases from V and 3 bases from J, with 9 bases between. CDR1 and CDR2 from the germline V gene are MDHEN and SYDVKM. The CDR3 region has the DNA TGTGCCAGCAGTTCAACAGGGTCTAATGAAAAACTGTTTTTT. This translates into CASSSTGSNEKLFF.

The table lists this clone with a count of one. The V and J genes are TRBV10-3 and TRBJ2-3; D might be TRBD2 (6 bases). V lost 0 bases and J 7 bases, leaving 14 bases between the germline ends. Germline V lookup: CDR1 ENHRY, CDR2 SYGVKD. The CDR3 loop spans 15 amino acids. This CDR3 is CAISESRGEANTQYF. The CDR3 DNA reads TGTGCCATCAGTGAGTCGCGGGGTGAAGCTAATACGCAGTATTTT.

The rearrangement uses TRBV19 and TRBJ1-5, with 10 bases identical to TRBD1. The germline V gene encodes CDR1 LNHDA and CDR2 SQIVND (reference sequence). The CDR3 is made up of 16 amino acids. After removal of 1 base from V and 6 bases from J, the junction contained 6 bases not matched to a gene. This chain's CDR3 is CASSIVSGQGRQPQHF. The CDR3 coding sequence is TGTGCCAGTAGTATAGTATCGGGACAGGGGCGTCAGCCCCAGCATTTT. Based on the CDR3 plus reference TRBV19 and TRBJ1-5, the full variable domain is DGGITQSPKYLFRKEGQNVTLSCEQNLNHDAMYWYRQDPGQGLRLIYYSQIVNDFQKGDIAEGYSVSREKKESFPLTVTSAQKNPTAFYLCASSIVSGQGRQPQHFGDGTRLSIL.

The chain couples TRBV5-1 to TRBJ2-7, with 13 nucleotides matching TRBD2. The germline V gene encodes CDR1 SGHRS and CDR2 YFSETQ. Trimming took 4 bases from V and 2 from J; bases not matched to a gene: 6. The CDR3 totals 16 residues. CDR3 in amino acids: CASSRGGTSGTYEQYF. The CDR3 bases are TGCGCCAGCAGCAGGGGCGGGACTAGCGGGACCTACGAGCAGTACTTC.

The genes are TRBV7-2 and TRBJ1-6; D remains unclear. Germline CDR1 reads SGHTA; CDR2 reads FQGNSA. This CDR3 region has 17 residues. The V and J ends lost 1 base and 8 bases respectively, with 18 bases between them. The CDR3 sequence is CASSLGRAAGPDSPLHF. For the CDR3, the DNA is TGTGCCAGCAGCTTAGGGAGGGCGGCGGGTCCTGATTCACCCCTCCACTTT. Variable domain in full (rest from reference TRBV7-2 and TRBJ1-6): GAGVSQSPSNKVTEKGKDVELRCDPISGHTALYWYRQSLGQGLEFLIYFQGNSAPDKSGLPSDRFSAERTGGSVSTLTIQRTQQEDSAVYLCASSLGRAAGPDSPLHFGNGTRLTVT.

This chain joins TRBV6-5 and TRBJ2-2; a weak D match, TRBD2 (5 bases). V was shortened by 7 bases and J by 6 bases, with 12 bases between the two germline ends. The CDR3 runs 13 residues. Germline V gene lookup returns CDR1 MNHEY and CDR2 SVGAGI. This CDR3 reads CASNRASSGELFF. CDR3 sequence (DNA): TGTGCCAGCAATCGGGCTAGCTCCGGGGAGCTGTTTTTT.